The 27 T cell receptor beta chains below all came from one sample that was sequenced in a study of monozygotic twins with inflammatory bowel disease. From the 5' RACE reads, TCRdb lists one entry per CDR3 protein and no DNA. This specimen shows over 150,000 distinct CDR3 sequences; the ten leading clones hold approximately 3%. Sequenced sample: blood. The receptors were gathered from a human donor with ulcerative colitis or Crohn's disease, or a healthy co-twin of an affected twin (not recorded which).

The CDR3 sequence is CSAPKGTGNNEQFF. V usage is TRBV20-1 and J usage is TRBJ2-1; the D call of TRBD1 rests on TCRdb alone, since no DNA is present to check it. The CDR3 consists of 14 residues. Per germline, CDR1 DFQATT and CDR2 SNEGSKA (reference sequence).

This CDR3 reads CATSKAGVPTYEQYF. The chain uses TRBV6-1 and TRBJ2-7; TCRdb reports TRBD2, a call that lacks DNA to check it against. The CDR3 extends over 15 amino acids. In germline, CDR1 is MNHNS, CDR2 SASEGT.

The rearrangement uses TRBV6-5 and TRBJ2-7; TCRdb lists TRBD2, though no DNA is available to test this call. Germline V gene data show CDR1 as MNHEY and CDR2 as SVGAGI. The CDR3 length is 16 residues. The chain's CDR3 is CASSYGQGLTSYEQYF.

The genes are TRBV5-1 and TRBJ2-2. Germline V lookup: CDR1 SGHRS, CDR2 YFSETQ. The CDR3 is 14 residues long. The CDR3 reads CASSLAMVAGELFF.

This clonotype is identified as large from frequency. The rearrangement joins TRBV28 to TRBJ2-2; the D call from TCRdb, TRBD1, cannot be confirmed without DNA. CDR1 is MDHEN and CDR2 is SYDVKM in the germline V gene. CDR3 length: 18 residues. The CDR3 loop reads CASTDGIPGQGTTGELFF.

The rearrangement links TRBV5-1 to TRBJ2-1; TCRdb's assignment of TRBD2 cannot be checked, as there is no DNA. Germline V gene lookup returns CDR1 SGHRS and CDR2 YFSETQ. This CDR3 is 19 amino acids long. CDR3 sequence: CASSPDGGAGGTSYNEQFF. The full variable domain, with the rest looked up from reference TRBV5-1 and TRBJ2-1, is KAGVTQTPRYLIKTRGQQVTLSCSPISGHRSVSWYQQTPGQGLQFLFEYFSETQRNKGNFPGRFSGRQFSNSRSEMNVSTLELGDSALYLCASSPDGGAGGTSYNEQFFGPGTRLTVL.

The rearrangement joins TRBV6-1 to TRBJ1-1. The CDR3 runs 14 residues. The germline V gene encodes CDR1 MNHNS and CDR2 SASEGT. CDR3 protein: CASGSWALNTEAFF.

The rearrangement joins TRBV7-7 to TRBJ2-2; TCRdb selects TRBD1, and the lack of DNA leaves this call unchecked. Germline loops: CDR1 SSHAT, CDR2 FNYEAQ (reference sequence). The CDR3 consists of 15 residues. The CDR3: CASSSGASNTGELFF.

The genes are TRBV2 and TRBJ1-1; lacking DNA, the TRBD1 call made by TCRdb goes unchecked. This CDR3 is 15 amino acids long. Germline-derived CDR1 and CDR2 are SNHLY and FYNNEI. CDR3 region: CASSPPGQMNTEAFF.

CDR3 sequence reads: CASSSGLAGGGFYNEQFF. V gene TRBV9 combines with J gene TRBJ2-1; lacking DNA, the TRBD2 call made by TCRdb goes unchecked. The CDR3 is made up of 18 amino acids. Germline CDR1 is SGDLS and CDR2 is YYNGEE. The variable domain in full, with the rest retrieved from reference TRBV9 and TRBJ2-1, is DSGVTQTPKHLITATGQRVTLRCSPRSGDLSVYWYQQSLDQGLQFLIQYYNGEERAKGNILERFSAQQFPDLHSELNLSSLELGDSALYFCASSSGLAGGGFYNEQFFGPGTRLTVL.

This chain joins TRBV3-1 and TRBJ2-5. This CDR3 has 12 residues. Germline V gene data show CDR1 as LGHDT and CDR2 as YNNKEL (reference sequence). CDR3 loop: CASSQDQRTQYF.

J is TRBJ2-3 and V is TRBV7-8; the TCRdb call, TRBD1, lacks DNA for checking. The CDR3 extends over 15 amino acids. Germline values: CDR1 SGHVS, CDR2 FQNEAQ. The CDR3 loop reads CASSSVTPVADTQYF. Full variable domain (outside the CDR3, taken from reference TRBV7-8 and TRBJ2-3): GAGVSQSPRYKVAKRGQDVALRCDPISGHVSLFWYQQALGQGPEFLTYFQNEAQLDKSGLPSDRFFAERPEGSVSTLKIQRTQQEDSAVYLCASSSVTPVADTQYFGPGTRLTVL.

The chain uses TRBV14 and TRBJ2-7; the D gene TCRdb calls, TRBD2, cannot be checked with no DNA. The CDR3 is made up of 17 amino acids. Looked up from germline, CDR1 is SGHDN and CDR2 is FVKESK. The CDR3 loop reads CASSQGGHSGGLYEQYF.

The J gene is TRBJ2-1, the V gene TRBV5-1; the D call from TCRdb, TRBD2, cannot be confirmed without DNA. Germline CDR1 reads SGHRS; CDR2 reads YFSETQ. CDR3 length: 18 residues. This chain's CDR3 is CASSLTPGLAGGMNEQFF.

The rearrangement links TRBV24-1 to TRBJ1-5; TCRdb gives TRBD1 as the D gene, but with no DNA this cannot be confirmed. Germline V gene sequence: CDR1 KGHDR, CDR2 SFDVKD. The CDR3 contains 17 residues. This CDR3 is CATSGAGTGQFNQPQHF.

This chain uses TRBV7-2 with TRBJ2-2; TCRdb calls TRBD1, which cannot be checked without DNA. Germline V gene sequence: CDR1 SGHTA, CDR2 FQGNSA. The CDR3 spans 15 residues. CDR3 loop: CASSLVIQGTGELFF.

This chain uses TRBV12-3 or TRBV12-4 with TRBJ1-5; the D gene TCRdb calls, TRBD1, cannot be checked with no DNA. There are 16 residues in the CDR3. The CDR3 sequence: CASSLGSTGSNQPQHF.

This chain links TRBV28 with TRBJ1-3; TCRdb's D call of TRBD1 is untestable without DNA. The CDR3 is 16 amino acids. Germline V CDR1 and CDR2: MDHEN, SYDVKM. The CDR3 sequence: CASTLVPGRSGNTIYF.

V gene TRBV7-9 combines with J gene TRBJ2-7; the TRBD1 assignment by TCRdb is unverifiable without DNA. This CDR3 contains 12 residues. The germline gives CDR1 SEHNR, CDR2 FQNEAQ (reference sequence). This chain's CDR3 is CASSSGGVEQYF. Looking up the rest from reference TRBV7-9 and TRBJ2-7 gives the full variable domain: DTGVSQNPRHKITKRGQNVTFRCDPISEHNRLYWYRQTLGQGPEFLTYFQNEAQLEKSRLLSDRFSAERPKGSFSTLEIQRTEQGDSAMYLCASSSGGVEQYFGPGTRLTVT.

The chain combines TRBV6-6 with TRBJ2-7; TCRdb's D gene call, TRBD2, goes unchecked for lack of DNA. The CDR3 consists of 14 residues. The V gene's germline CDR1 is MNHNY and CDR2 SVGAGI (reference sequence). CDR3 in amino acids: CASSTGTSGAEQYF.

The chain is built from TRBV18 and TRBJ2-3. In germline, CDR1 is KGHSH, CDR2 LQKENI. The CDR3 length is 14 residues. CDR3 residues: CASSPITSTDTQYF.

The gene calls are TRBV5-1 and TRBJ2-1; TCRdb's assignment of TRBD1 cannot be checked, as there is no DNA. Looked up from germline, CDR1 is SGHRS and CDR2 is YFSETQ. The CDR3 runs 16 residues. CDR3 sequence: CASSLQGQGAYNEQFF.

The rearrangement uses TRBV18 and TRBJ1-1; TCRdb's assignment of TRBD1 cannot be checked, as there is no DNA. Per the germline V gene, CDR1 is KGHSH and CDR2 is LQKENI. This CDR3 comprises 12 residues. The CDR3: CASSPGAAEAFF. Full variable domain (remainder filled in from reference TRBV18 and TRBJ1-1): NAGVMQNPRHLVRRRGQEARLRCSPMKGHSHVYWYRQLPEEGLKFMVYLQKENIIDESGMPKERFSAEFPKEGPSILRIQQVVRGDSAAYFCASSPGAAEAFFGQGTRLTVV.

The V call is TRBV27, the J call TRBJ1-4. The length of the CDR3 is 12 residues. The germline CDR1 and CDR2 sequences are MNHEY and SMNVEV (reference sequence). The CDR3 spells CASSFGDEKLFF. The full variable domain, in which reference TRBV27 and TRBJ1-4 provide the parts outside the CDR3, is EAQVTQNPRYLITVTGKKLTVTCSQNMNHEYMSWYRQDPGLGLRQIYYSMNVEVTDKGDVPEGYKVSRKEKRNFPLILESPSPNQTSLYFCASSFGDEKLFFGSGTQLSVL.

This chain uses TRBV28 with TRBJ2-5; TCRdb names TRBD2, which stays unverified in the absence of DNA. CDR3 length: 15 residues. Germline values: CDR1 MDHEN, CDR2 SYDVKM. CDR3 residues: CASSFRPAGAETQYF.

The CDR3 spells CSVGRGDYGYTF. V is TRBV29-1 and J is TRBJ1-2. CDR1 SQVTM and CDR2 ANQGSEA come from the germline V gene. This CDR3 is built from 12 residues.

The chain carries TRBV5-1 and TRBJ2-2; TCRdb picks TRBD2, but there is no DNA to check that call. The CDR3 length is 16 residues. Germline CDR1 reads SGHRS; CDR2 reads YFSETQ. CDR3 sequence: CASSLDRLAGAGELFF.